This T cell receptor beta chain emerged from a study of blood T cells in healthy people across ages. Per sample, no less than 5 micrograms of total RNA were extracted. A second about 6 to 12 cycle PCR used barcoded and J-beta primers. TCRdb itself ran the 5' RACE reads through MiXCR, one entry per CDR3 protein. The sample yields around 1,600,000 distinct CDR3 sequences, roughly two fifths seen once. This clonotype has just a few counts. The antigen is unknown. Germline assignment: CDR1 SGHTA and CDR2 FQGNSA. The CDR3 is made up of 16 amino acids. The V gene lost 7 bases and the J gene lost 0 bases, with 15 bases spanning the gap. Broader study findings: Across the age range, TCR beta diversity per million T cells fell in a roughly linear way.

Sequenced: blood. This clonotype was obtained from a woman aged 18 to 35 in good health. The rearrangement uses TRBV7-2 and TRBJ2-2; D ambiguous. This CDR3 is CASNDPPQTNTGELFF. CDR3 nucleotide sequence: TGTGCCAGCAACGACCCCCCACAGACGAACACCGGGGAGCTGTTTTTT. Looking up the rest from reference TRBV7-2 and TRBJ2-2 gives the full variable domain: GAGVSQSPSNKVTEKGKDVELRCDPISGHTALYWYRQSLGQGLEFLIYFQGNSAPDKSGLPSDRFSAERTGGSVSTLTIQRTQQEDSAVYLCASNDPPQTNTGELFFGEGSRLTVL.